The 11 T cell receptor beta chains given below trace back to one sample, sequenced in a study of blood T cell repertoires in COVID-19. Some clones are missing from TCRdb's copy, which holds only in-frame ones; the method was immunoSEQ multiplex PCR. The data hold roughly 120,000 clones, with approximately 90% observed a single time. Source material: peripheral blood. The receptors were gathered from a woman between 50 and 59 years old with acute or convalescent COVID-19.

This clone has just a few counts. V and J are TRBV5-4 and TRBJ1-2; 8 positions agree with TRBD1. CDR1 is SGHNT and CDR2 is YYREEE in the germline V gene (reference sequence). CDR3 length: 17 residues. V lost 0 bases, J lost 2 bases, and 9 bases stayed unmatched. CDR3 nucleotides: TGTGCCAGCAGCTTGGATGACAGGGGCATCGGGAACTATGGCTACACCTTC. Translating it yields CASSLDDRGIGNYGYTF. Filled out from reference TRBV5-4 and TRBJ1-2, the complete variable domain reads ETGVTQSPTHLIKTRGQQVTLRCSSQSGHNTVSWYQQALGQGPQFIFQYYREEENGRGNFPPRFSGLQFPNYSSELNVNALELDDSALYLCASSLDDRGIGNYGYTFGSGTRLTVV.

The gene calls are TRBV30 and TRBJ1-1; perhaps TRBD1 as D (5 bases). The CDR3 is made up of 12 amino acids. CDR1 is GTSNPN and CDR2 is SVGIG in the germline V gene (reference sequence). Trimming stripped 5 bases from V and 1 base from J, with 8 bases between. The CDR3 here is CAWSRENTEAFF. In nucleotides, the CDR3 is TGTGCCTGGTCCAGGGAGAACACTGAAGCTTTCTTT.

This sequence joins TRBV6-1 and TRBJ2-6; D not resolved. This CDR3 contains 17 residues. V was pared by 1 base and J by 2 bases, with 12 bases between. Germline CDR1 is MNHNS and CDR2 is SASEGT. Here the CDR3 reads CASSEDDLVAGANVLTF. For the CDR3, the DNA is TGTGCCAGCAGTGAAGACGATTTGGTAGCTGGGGCCAACGTCCTGACTTTC.

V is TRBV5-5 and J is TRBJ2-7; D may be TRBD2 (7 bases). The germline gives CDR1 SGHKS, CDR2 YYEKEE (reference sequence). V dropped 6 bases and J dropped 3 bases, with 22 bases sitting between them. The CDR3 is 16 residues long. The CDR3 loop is CASTRGALTYVYEQYF. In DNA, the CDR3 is TGTGCCAGCACCCGGGGGGCTCTGACATATGTCTACGAGCAGTACTTC.

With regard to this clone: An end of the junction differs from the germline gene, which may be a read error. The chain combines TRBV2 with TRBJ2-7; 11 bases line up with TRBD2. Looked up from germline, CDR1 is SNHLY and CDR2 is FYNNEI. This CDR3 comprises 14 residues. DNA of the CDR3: TGTGCCAGCAGCCAAGGGCTAGCGGGAGGCCCTCGGGACTTC. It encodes CASSQGLAGGPRDF.

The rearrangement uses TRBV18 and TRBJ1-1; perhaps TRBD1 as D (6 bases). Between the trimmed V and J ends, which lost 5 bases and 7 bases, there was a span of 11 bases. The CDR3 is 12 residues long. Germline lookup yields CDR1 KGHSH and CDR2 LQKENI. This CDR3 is CASSTGWGEAFF. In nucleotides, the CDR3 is TGTGCCAGCTCAACAGGGTGGGGTGAAGCTTTCTTT. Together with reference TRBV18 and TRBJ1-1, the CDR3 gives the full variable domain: NAGVMQNPRHLVRRRGQEARLRCSPMKGHSHVYWYRQLPEEGLKFMVYLQKENIIDESGMPKERFSAEFPKEGPSILRIQQVVRGDSAAYFCASSTGWGEAFFGQGTRLTVV.

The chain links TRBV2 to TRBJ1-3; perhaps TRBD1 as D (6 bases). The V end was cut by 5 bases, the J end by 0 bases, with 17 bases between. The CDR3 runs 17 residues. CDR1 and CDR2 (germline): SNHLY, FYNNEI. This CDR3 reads CASSSLVDRTSGNTIYF. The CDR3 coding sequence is TGTGCCAGCAGTAGCCTAGTCGACAGGACCTCTGGAAACACCATATATTTT.

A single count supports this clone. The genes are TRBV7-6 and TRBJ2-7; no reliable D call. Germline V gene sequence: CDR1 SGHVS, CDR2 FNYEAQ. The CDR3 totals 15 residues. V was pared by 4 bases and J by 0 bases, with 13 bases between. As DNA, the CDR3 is TGTGCCAGCAGCTCTGGAGCCGAGAACTCCTACGAGCAGTACTTC. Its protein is CASSSGAENSYEQYF. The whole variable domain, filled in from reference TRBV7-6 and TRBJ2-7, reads GAGVSQSPRYKVTKRGQDVALRCDPISGHVSLYWYRQALGQGPEFLTYFNYEAQQDKSGLPNDRFSAERPEGSISTLTIQRTEQRDSAMYRCASSSGAENSYEQYFGPGTRLTVT.

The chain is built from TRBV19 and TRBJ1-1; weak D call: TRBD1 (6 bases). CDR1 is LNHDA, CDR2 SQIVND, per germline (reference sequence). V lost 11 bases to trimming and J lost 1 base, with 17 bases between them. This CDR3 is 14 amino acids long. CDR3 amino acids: CASVRGLANTEAFF. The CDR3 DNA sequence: TGTGCCTCCGTTAGGGGGTTGGCGAACACTGAAGCTTTCTTT.

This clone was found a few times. CDR3 DNA: TGTGCCAGCAGCCCCCCCTTGCGTCTAGCGTCATCCAATGAGCAGTTCTTC. Its translation is CASSPPLRLASSNEQFF. V and J are TRBV7-8 and TRBJ2-1; D might be TRBD2 (6 bases). CDR1 and CDR2 from the germline V gene are SGHVS and FQNEAQ. Trimming stripped 5 bases from V and 6 bases from J, with 23 bases between. This CDR3 comprises 17 residues.

For the CDR3, the DNA is TGTGCCAGCAGCAACGGGGGGGCCCACGGGGACGAGCAGTACTTC. Protein: CASSNGGAHGDEQYF. J is TRBJ2-7 and V is TRBV6-2 or TRBV6-3; 8 nucleotides agree with TRBD2. Germline loops: CDR1 MNHEY, CDR2 SVGEGT. This CDR3 is 15 amino acids long. The V and J ends lost 6 bases and 5 bases, in that order; junction bases with no gene match: 12.